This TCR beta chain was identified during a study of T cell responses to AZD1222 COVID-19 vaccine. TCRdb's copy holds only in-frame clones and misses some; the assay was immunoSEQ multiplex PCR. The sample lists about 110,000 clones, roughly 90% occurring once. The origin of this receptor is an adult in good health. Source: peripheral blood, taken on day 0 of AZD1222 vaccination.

The CDR3 bases are TGTGCCAGCAGGTCTTCCACCGGGGAGCTGTTTTTT. It yields the protein CASRSSTGELFF. The V call is TRBV6-5, the J call TRBJ2-2, with no clear D. This CDR3 comprises 12 residues. V was pared by 6 bases and J by 4 bases, with 6 bases between. CDR1 and CDR2 (germline): MNHEY, SVGAGI.